The 23 T cell receptor beta chains below all came from one sample that was sequenced in a study of neurological immune-mediated disorders (dated by TCRdb to between 2018 and 2021). Library preparation employed 5' RACE. The reads were generated on an Illumina HiSeq 2500. TCRdb reprocessing: public reads trimmed at Q25 with fastp, clones called with MiXCR, in-frame beta chains kept. Identical CDR3 proteins give one entry, which carries the most common genes and DNA. The sample contains tens of thousands of distinct CDR3 sequences, roughly 26% of them found a single time. The top ten clones comprise roughly 25% of the sample. Sequencing was carried out using PBMCs. These receptors were collected from a woman between 70 and 85 years old in good health.

This chain links TRBV9 with TRBJ2-2; 7 positions match TRBD1. V dropped 5 bases and J dropped 1; count of bases not matched to a gene: 5. Germline V lookup: CDR1 SGDLS, CDR2 YYNGEE. This CDR3 region has 15 residues. The chain's CDR3 is CASSSRQGNTGELFF. For the CDR3, the DNA is TGTGCCAGCAGTTCTAGACAGGGGAACACCGGGGAGCTGTTTTTT.

This clonotype appeared many times. The chain has TRBV7-2 and TRBJ1-2, with 7 bases matching TRBD1. With V trimmed by 4 bases and J by 7 bases, 6 bases remained unmatched. Germline V gives CDR1 SGHTA, CDR2 FQGNSA. This CDR3 spans 13 amino acids. CDR3: CASSSGTGAGYTF. CDR3 coding DNA: TGTGCCAGCAGCTCAGGAACAGGGGCTGGCTACACCTTC.

The chain is built from TRBV4-3 and TRBJ1-2; possibly TRBD1 for D (5 bases). The CDR3 has 13 amino acids. Germline CDR1 and CDR2: LGHNA and YSLEER. V was trimmed by 2 bases and J by 4 bases, leaving 8 bases between them. CDR3 loop: CASSQQRGYGYTF. CDR3 coding DNA: TGCGCCAGCAGCCAACAGAGGGGCTATGGCTACACCTTC.

This chain links TRBV27 with TRBJ2-3; D unresolved. The length of the CDR3 is 16 residues. Germline-derived CDR1 and CDR2 are MNHEY and SMNVEV (reference sequence). V lost 3 bases and J 1 base, leaving 14 bases between the germline ends. CDR3 DNA sequence: TGTGCCAGCAGTTTTGGATCTTGGGCCCGCACAGATACGCAGTATTTT. It translates to CASSFGSWARTDTQYF.

J is TRBJ2-7 and V is TRBV24-1; D is unclear. The V gene's germline CDR1 is KGHDR and CDR2 SFDVKD. The V gene lost 4 bases and the J gene lost 5 bases, with 8 bases spanning the gap. CDR3 length: 12 residues. The CDR3 DNA is TGTGCCACCAGTGACCAGGTCCACGAGCAGTACTTC. As protein: CATSDQVHEQYF.

This clonotype has just a few counts. The CDR3 loop is CSARLGGRWYEQFF. The CDR3, as DNA: TGCAGTGCTAGACTGGGCGGGAGATGGTATGAGCAGTTCTTC. V gene TRBV20-1 combines with J gene TRBJ2-1; 7 bases are a match to TRBD2. J lost 8 bases, V lost 2 bases, and 9 bases had no gene match. Germline V gene lookup returns CDR1 DFQATT and CDR2 SNEGSKA (reference sequence). This CDR3 is 14 amino acids long.

Many counts were recorded for this clonotype. This chain joins TRBV14 and TRBJ2-3; D call uncertain. Germline loops: CDR1 SGHDN, CDR2 FVKESK. Trimming removed 0 bases from V and 7 bases from J, with 5 bases in between. The CDR3 extends over 12 amino acids. The CDR3 nucleotides read TGTGCCAGCAGCCAAGAAGTTAATACGCAGTATTTT. It is translated as CASSQEVNTQYF.

This clonotype was observed at least ten times. The rearrangement joins TRBV7-2 to TRBJ1-6; no firm D call. V lost 6 bases, J lost 10 bases, and 13 bases lay in between. The CDR3 has 13 residues. The germline gives CDR1 SGHTA, CDR2 FQGNSA. CDR3 nucleotide sequence: TGTGCCAGCAGTACTTCATCGGGATCACCCCTCCACTTT. Its protein product is CASSTSSGSPLHF.

This clonotype has a count of ten or more. V is TRBV5-1 and J is TRBJ2-4, with unresolved D. V was shortened by 0 bases and J by 9 bases, with 10 bases between the two germline ends. This CDR3 has 13 residues. Germline CDR1 and CDR2: SGHRS and YFSETQ. CDR3 protein: CASSLDAGTIQYF. In nucleotides, the CDR3 is TGCGCCAGCAGCTTGGATGCAGGCACCATTCAGTACTTC.

This clonotype was counted many times. This chain links TRBV28 with TRBJ2-1; 8 bases align to TRBD2. Germline-derived CDR1 and CDR2 are MDHEN and SYDVKM. The CDR3 loop spans 12 amino acids. V trimming: 6 bases; J trimming: 10 bases; junction bases outside the gene matches: 5. The chain's CDR3 is CASRSGGVEQFF. The CDR3 nucleotides read TGTGCCAGCAGATCGGGGGGGGTGGAGCAGTTCTTC.

The rearrangement links TRBV27 to TRBJ2-3, with 9 bases that match TRBD2. CDR1 and CDR2 from the germline V gene are MNHEY and SMNVEV (reference sequence). The CDR3 consists of 15 residues. J was trimmed by 5 bases and V by 9 bases; bases with no gene match: 12. This CDR3 is CASSPTSGWRDTQYF. The CDR3, as DNA: TGTGCCAGTAGCCCGACTAGCGGTTGGAGAGATACGCAGTATTTT.

The genes are TRBV5-1 and TRBJ1-1; TRBD1 matches 8 bases. CDR3 length equals 16 residues. With V trimmed by 4 bases and J by 1 base, 9 bases remained unmatched. Germline CDR1 reads SGHRS; CDR2 reads YFSETQ. CDR3 sequence: CASSLGMTGANTEAFF. CDR3 nucleotides: TGCGCCAGCAGCCTCGGCATGACAGGGGCGAACACTGAAGCTTTCTTT.

There are many counts of this clonotype. The chain recombines TRBV12-3 or TRBV12-4 with TRBJ2-5; 12 bases map to TRBD2. V gave up 3 bases and J gave up 5 bases; unmatched junction bases: 4. This CDR3 has 15 amino acids. The CDR3 DNA reads as TGTGCCAGCAGTTTCCGGACTAGCGGGACGGAGACCCAGTACTTC. Translation: CASSFRTSGTETQYF.

This clonotype was counted many times. V and J are TRBV7-2 and TRBJ2-5; D is possibly TRBD1 (6 bases). CDR3 length equals 17 residues. Between the trimmed V and J ends, which lost 0 bases and 1 base, there was a span of 15 bases. CDR1 and CDR2 (germline): SGHTA, FQGNSA. The CDR3 loop reads CASSLAALRGGQETQYF. The CDR3 coding sequence is TGTGCCAGCAGCTTAGCGGCGCTCAGGGGTGGCCAAGAGACCCAGTACTTC.

Remarks on this clonotype: This is likely a read error, given that the CDR3 carries no conserved phenylalanine or tryptophan at its end. The DNA is left out, because the CDR3 cannot be placed on it with certainty; the CDR3 is given as TCRdb lists it. This chain uses TRBV7-2 with TRBJ1-6. A total of 14 residues make up the CDR3, ends included. CDR1 is SGHTA, CDR2 FQGNSA, per germline. CDR3 loop: CASSDLGSYSPLHL.

This clonotype was counted many times. CDR3 in amino acids: CASSQKYPGGTSGTYEQYF. For the CDR3, the DNA is TGCGCCAGCAGCCAGAAATACCCCGGCGGGACTAGCGGGACCTACGAGCAGTACTTC. The chain recombines TRBV4-1 with TRBJ2-7, with 13 bases matching TRBD2. CDR1 and CDR2 from the germline V gene are MGHRA and YSYEKL. CDR3 length: 19 residues. The ends lost 3 bases at V and 2 bases at J; junction bases unmatched: 13.

The V and J genes are TRBV5-6 and TRBJ2-1; a possible D gene is TRBD1 (5 bases). The CDR3 is 15 residues long. CDR1 and CDR2 (germline): SGHDT, YYEEEE. The ends were cut back, 0 bases at V and 2 bases at J, with 9 bases in the middle. Here the CDR3 DNA reads TGTGCCAGCAGCTTGGGCAGGGCGGCCTACAATGAGCAGTTCTTC. Amino acid sequence: CASSLGRAAYNEQFF. The variable domain in full, with the rest retrieved from reference TRBV5-6 and TRBJ2-1, is DAGVTQSPTHLIKTRGQQVTLRCSPKSGHDTVSWYQQALGQGPQFIFQYYEEEERQRGNFPDRFSGHQFPNYSSELNVNALLLGDSALYLCASSLGRAAYNEQFFGPGTRLTVL.

Note on this clonotype: A single base separates this from a much larger clone, so it may be a read error. The V and J genes are TRBV4-2 and TRBJ1-1; unclear D gene. Germline V gene data show CDR1 as LGHNA and CDR2 as YNFKEQ. This CDR3 comprises 13 residues. In DNA form, the CDR3 reads TGTGCCAGCAGCCACCCCAGCCCCACTGAAGCTATCTTT. Amino acids: CASSHPSPTEAIF.

This clonotype appeared many times. V gene TRBV2 combines with J gene TRBJ1-2; D is ambiguous. V was clipped by 1 base and J by 7 bases, with 13 bases between them. The CDR3 extends over 14 amino acids. Germline V gene lookup returns CDR1 SNHLY and CDR2 FYNNEI. DNA for the CDR3: TGTGCCAGCAGTGAAGGGACGGAGTATCGTGGCTACACCTTC. Translated: CASSEGTEYRGYTF.

The J gene is TRBJ2-1, the V gene TRBV11-2; D call uncertain. The CDR3 contains 12 residues. The V and J ends lost 3 bases and 9 bases respectively, with 9 bases between them. Germline V lookup: CDR1 SGHAT, CDR2 FQNNGV. This CDR3 reads CASSFPGIEQFF. The CDR3 DNA follows: TGTGCCAGCAGCTTCCCAGGAATTGAGCAGTTCTTC.

This clonotype was recorded at least ten times. The chain uses TRBV10-3 and TRBJ2-5; maybe TRBD2 (5 bases). V was pared by 3 bases and J by 2 bases, with 10 bases between. Germline V gene lookup returns CDR1 ENHRY and CDR2 SYGVKD. The CDR3 loop spans 14 amino acids. CDR3 in amino acids: CAISDTTKQETQYF. The CDR3 DNA reads as TGTGCCATCAGTGACACGACTAAACAAGAGACCCAGTACTTC.

This clonotype occurred many times. The CDR3 nucleotides read TGCAGTGCTAGACATGGGACAGGGGTCTACGAGCAGTACTTC. Translated, it gives CSARHGTGVYEQYF. This chain links TRBV20-1 with TRBJ2-7; TRBD1 matches at 10 bases. The CDR3 spans 14 residues. Germline V CDR1 and CDR2: DFQATT, SNEGSKA (reference sequence). V trimming: 2 bases; J trimming: 3 bases; junction bases outside the gene matches: 4.

The sample holds many counts of this clonotype. The chain combines TRBV20-1 with TRBJ2-3, with TRBD2 matching over 7 bases. With 3 bases clipped from V and 0 bases from J, the junction kept 9 bases outside the gene matches. The germline CDR1 and CDR2 sequences are DFQATT and SNEGSKA (reference sequence). The length of the CDR3 is 16 residues. The chain's CDR3 is CSARGGGVGSTDTQYF. The DNA for the CDR3 is TGCAGTGCTAGGGGGGGGGGTGTCGGTAGCACAGATACGCAGTATTTT.